This T cell receptor beta chain was retrieved from a study of cytomegalovirus exposure and HLA in healthy donors. Germline lookup yields CDR1 MRHNA and CDR2 SNTAGT. The CDR3 is 14 residues long. The ends lost 3 bases at V and 3 bases at J; junction bases unmatched: 2. PCR employed 60 Vbeta and 13 Jbeta primers. Using immunoSEQ multiplex PCR, the repertoire was profiled, and TCRdb retains in-frame clones only, with some absent. Among about 65,000 clones, 80% were seen once, and the ten largest hold 4% to 5.5%. The chain combines TRBV6-4 with TRBJ2-3; 8 bases are a match to TRBD2. The sequencing input was PBMCs. The TCR sequence derives from a woman aged 25 to 39 in good health and CMV-seronegative. For the CDR3, the DNA is TGTGCCAGCAGTGAGACTAGCGTGACAGATACGCAGTATTTT. Protein sequence: CASSETSVTDTQYF.